This T cell receptor beta chain came from a study of blood T cell repertoires in COVID-19. Study as a whole: T cells, B-cell-depleted T cells, or PBMCs supplied cDNA or gDNA.

CDR3 size: 13 residues. Germline assignment: CDR1 PRHDT and CDR2 FYEKMQ (reference sequence). The V end lost 0 bases, the J end lost 6 bases, and 8 bases lay between the germline ends. Recovered status applied to Cohort 3 donors who had two consecutive negative PCRs. It also applied to those with clearance or with symptom resolution. Only in-frame clones appear in the TCRdb table, and some are missing; sequencing was by immunoSEQ multiplex PCR. Altogether 330,000 or so clones are present, more than 85% being singletons, with the ten largest covering approximately 17%. The origin of this receptor is a woman in her twenties or thirties who had recovered from COVID-19. The chain couples TRBV13 to TRBJ1-1; a possible D gene is TRBD1 (5 bases). The sequencing input was PBMCs or T cells enriched from blood (not recorded which). The CDR3 DNA reads as TGTGCCAGCAGCTTAGGCGGGGGATCTGAAGCTTTCTTT. Amino acid sequence: CASSLGGGSEAFF. Complete variable domain (other parts from reference TRBV13 and TRBJ1-1): AAGVIQSPRHLIKEKRETATLKCYPIPRHDTVYWYQQGPGQDPQFLISFYEKMQSDKGSIPDRFSAQQFSDYHSELNMSSLELGDSALYFCASSLGGGSEAFFGQGTRLTVV.